This T cell receptor beta chain was identified in a study of T cell clonality in common variable immunodeficiency. The CDR3 covers 15 residues. Looked up from germline, CDR1 is SGHNT and CDR2 is YYREEE (reference sequence). The V gene lost 5 bases and the J gene lost 2 bases, with 15 bases spanning the gap. This clone was counted at least ten times. The antigen is undetermined. The read finishes 3 residues shy of the CDR3 end, and the germline J gene is used to complete it. Sequencing was performed with immunoSEQ multiplex PCR; in TCRdb, only in-frame clones are kept and a portion is missing. Sampling found tens of thousands of clones, none seen once. Study results and limitations: Compared with controls, CVID subjects had fewer shared TCRbeta clones.

The source is a person between 18 and 69 years old in good health. The V and J genes are TRBV5-4 and TRBJ2-3; no clear D gene. The source material was peripheral blood mononuclear cells. Partial CDR3 DNA: TGTGCCAGCAGTTCCCGCAGCGAGACCACAGATACG. This sequence encodes CASSSRSETTDT. The full CDR3 sequence reads CASSSRSETTDTQYF.